The 25 T cell receptor beta chains below come from one sample, sequenced in a study of T-cell reconstitution after alpha-beta-depleted transplantation in children. Unique molecular identifiers were built into the TCRbeta library. TCRdb called the PCR reads again in MiXCR, with one record for every CDR3 protein. The sample holds around 110,000 distinct CDR3 sequences, about a tenth seen once. The source material was PBMCs, sampled before TCRalphabeta/CD19-depleted stem cell transplant. These receptors came from a boy aged 2-15 years with acute lymphoblastic leukemia, due to receive a stem cell transplant.

The rearrangement uses TRBV18 and TRBJ2-6; D remains ambiguous. The CDR3 length is 15 residues. Trimming took off 3 bases at V and 2 bases at J, with 8 bases between the two ends. Per the germline V gene, CDR1 is KGHSH and CDR2 is LQKENI. The CDR3 nucleotides read TGTGCCAGCTCACCCCCCCGGGCTGGGGCCAACGTCCTGACTTTC. This sequence encodes CASSPPRAGANVLTF. Drawing the rest from reference TRBV18 and TRBJ2-6, the complete variable domain is NAGVMQNPRHLVRRRGQEARLRCSPMKGHSHVYWYRQLPEEGLKFMVYLQKENIIDESGMPKERFSAEFPKEGPSILRIQQVVRGDSAAYFCASSPPRAGANVLTFGAGSRLTVL.

The chain is built from TRBV7-2 and TRBJ2-3; perhaps TRBD1 as D (6 bases). Trimming took off 3 bases at V and 1 base at J, with 14 bases between the two ends. There are 16 residues in the CDR3. CDR1 SGHTA and CDR2 FQGNSA come from the germline V gene. CDR3 in DNA: TGTGCCAGCAGCTTTCCCAGACAGGCCCGCACAGATACGCAGTATTTT. Amino acids: CASSFPRQARTDTQYF. The full variable domain, its missing parts supplied by reference TRBV7-2 and TRBJ2-3, is GAGVSQSPSNKVTEKGKDVELRCDPISGHTALYWYRQSLGQGLEFLIYFQGNSAPDKSGLPSDRFSAERTGGSVSTLTIQRTQQEDSAVYLCASSFPRQARTDTQYFGPGTRLTVL.

This clonotype was seen more than once but under ten times. The chain couples TRBV12-3 or TRBV12-4 to TRBJ2-1; 10 nucleotides align to TRBD2. The ends lost 5 bases at V and 1 base at J; junction bases unmatched: 2. The length of the CDR3 is 15 residues. The CDR3 protein is CASSPLAGSYNEQFF. The CDR3 DNA follows: TGTGCCAGCAGTCCACTAGCGGGGTCCTACAATGAGCAGTTCTTC.

Many counts were recorded for this clonotype. The chain uses TRBV5-1 and TRBJ2-5, with a possible D match to TRBD1 (5 bases). Germline assignment: CDR1 SGHRS and CDR2 YFSETQ. Trimming cost V 7 bases and J 5 bases, with 18 bases left between them. The CDR3 runs 14 residues. The CDR3 DNA is TGCGCCAGCGGTTTCCGGCAGGGTGGGGAGACCCAGTACTTC. It codes for CASGFRQGGETQYF.

This clonotype was observed a few times. The CDR3 coding sequence is TGCGCCAGCAGCAGAATAGCGGTTGGACTAGCCAAAAACATTCAGTACTTC. Translating gives CASSRIAVGLAKNIQYF. The V gene is TRBV5-1, the J gene TRBJ2-4; the D gene is possibly TRBD2 (6 bases). Trimming left V 4 bases short and J 0 bases short, with 17 bases between. CDR1 and CDR2 from the germline V gene are SGHRS and YFSETQ. The CDR3 length is 17 residues.

This clonotype was detected ten times or more. The rearrangement joins TRBV5-6 to TRBJ2-1; no clear D. The CDR3 is made up of 12 amino acids. Germline V gene data show CDR1 as SGHDT and CDR2 as YYEEEE. V was clipped by 5 bases and J by 7 bases, with 10 bases between them. The CDR3 DNA sequence: TGTGCCAGCAGTTCCCCTTGGAATGAGCAGTTCTTC. It encodes CASSSPWNEQFF.

The J gene is TRBJ1-3, the V gene TRBV6-5, with TRBD1 matching over 8 bases. V lost 7 bases, J lost 1 base, and 3 bases stayed unmatched. This CDR3 region has 14 residues. The germline gives CDR1 MNHEY, CDR2 SVGAGI. CDR3 in DNA: TGTGCCAGCACCACAGGGGGATCTGGAAACACCATATATTTT. Protein sequence: CASTTGGSGNTIYF.

At least ten counts were recorded for this clonotype. This CDR3 is CASIPDFGIHNEQFF. The CDR3 DNA reads as TGTGCCAGCATTCCGGATTTCGGGATCCACAATGAGCAGTTCTTC. This chain uses TRBV2 with TRBJ2-1; TRBD2 is a possible D gene (5 bases). Trimming removed 7 bases at V and 5 bases at J, with 18 bases between. Germline CDR1 reads SNHLY; CDR2 reads FYNNEI. The CDR3 has 15 amino acids.

CDR3 sequence reads: CASSWEDHYEQYF. CDR3 DNA: TGTGCCAGCAGCTGGGAGGACCACTACGAGCAGTACTTC. This sequence joins TRBV6-1 and TRBJ2-7, with D perhaps TRBD2 (6 bases). The V end lost 6 bases, the J end lost 3 bases, and 12 bases lay between the germline ends. The length of the CDR3 is 13 residues. From germline, CDR1 is MNHNS and CDR2 SASEGT.

This clonotype has a handful of counts. The J gene is TRBJ1-5, the V gene TRBV12-3 or TRBV12-4; weak D call: TRBD1 (6 bases). The V end lost 3 bases, the J end lost 5 bases, and 26 bases lay between the germline ends. The CDR3 is made up of 19 amino acids. Here the CDR3 reads CASSFDPGVIQGQHQPQHF. CDR3 nucleotides: TGTGCCAGCAGTTTCGACCCGGGGGTGATACAGGGCCAGCATCAGCCCCAGCATTTT.

The chain recombines TRBV20-1 with TRBJ2-7, with 10 nucleotides matching TRBD2. Losses at the gene ends were 3 bases for V and 6 bases for J; bases not matched to a gene: 11. The V gene's germline CDR1 is DFQATT and CDR2 SNEGSKA (reference sequence). CDR3 length: 15 residues. CDR3 in DNA: TGCAGTGCTAGTCGTCTAGCGGGAGAGAGTCGCGAGCAGTACTTC. Translated: CSASRLAGESREQYF.

The V gene is TRBV7-6, the J gene TRBJ2-2; TRBD2 might be the D (5 bases). Germline CDR1 and CDR2: SGHVS and FNYEAQ. Trimming cost V 5 bases and J 8 bases, with 18 bases left between them. The CDR3 totals 15 residues. The CDR3 loop is CASSPRGADRGELFF. CDR3 bases: TGTGCCAGCAGCCCCCGGGGTGCCGATAGGGGGGAGCTGTTTTTT.

This clonotype was detected only a few times. The rearrangement joins TRBV5-1 to TRBJ2-1, with 8 bases that match TRBD1. V trimming: 4 bases; J trimming: 5 bases; junction bases outside the gene matches: 5. Germline V gene sequence: CDR1 SGHRS, CDR2 YFSETQ. The CDR3 is 14 residues long. CDR3 residues: CASSPQTGDNEQFF. In DNA, the CDR3 is TGCGCCAGCAGCCCCCAGACAGGGGACAATGAGCAGTTCTTC.

The chain combines TRBV5-1 with TRBJ2-3, with 15 bases matching TRBD2. The V and J ends lost 4 bases and 1 base, in that order; junction bases with no gene match: 10. Germline values: CDR1 SGHRS, CDR2 YFSETQ. The CDR3 spans 19 residues. The CDR3 here is CASSAGLAGGTTGTDTQYF. CDR3 nucleotide sequence: TGCGCCAGCAGCGCCGGACTAGCGGGAGGGACGACTGGCACAGATACGCAGTATTTT.

In the case of this clonotype: One end of the junction does not line up with germline, which may come from a read error. CDR3 amino acids: CSARESDTLSSYNGQFF. CDR3 nucleotide sequence: TGCAGTGCTAGAGAGTCGGACACTTTGAGCTCCTACAATGGGCAGTTCTTC. The chain links TRBV20-1 to TRBJ2-1, with D possibly being TRBD1 (5 bases). CDR1 is DFQATT, CDR2 SNEGSKA, per germline (reference sequence). This CDR3 comprises 17 residues.

The genes are TRBV5-1 and TRBJ2-7, with 8 positions matching TRBD1. With V trimmed by 3 bases and J by 0 bases, 14 bases remained unmatched. Germline V gene lookup returns CDR1 SGHRS and CDR2 YFSETQ. The CDR3 runs to 18 residues. CDR3 protein: CASSSRQGQDYSSYEQYF. In DNA, the CDR3 is TGCGCCAGCAGCTCAAGACAGGGGCAAGATTATAGCTCCTACGAGCAGTACTTC.

This clonotype was counted at least ten times. The chain uses TRBV5-8 and TRBJ1-1; 9 bases line up with TRBD1. CDR1 and CDR2 (germline): SGHTS, YDEGEE. The CDR3 length is 16 residues. The J segment lost 6 bases and the V segment lost 2 bases, leaving 11 bases of the junction unmatched. The CDR3 is CASSLDADRGNPEAFF. As DNA, the CDR3 is TGTGCCAGCAGCTTAGATGCGGACAGGGGAAACCCTGAAGCTTTCTTT.

Many counts were recorded for this clonotype. The chain couples TRBV7-3 to TRBJ2-1; 9 positions match TRBD2. Germline V gene lookup returns CDR1 SGHTA and CDR2 FQGTGA. CDR3 size: 15 residues. Unmatched junction bases numbered 4, after V lost 0 bases and J lost 7 bases. This CDR3 is CASSLTGREGNEQFF. The CDR3 coding sequence is TGTGCCAGCAGCTTAACTGGGCGGGAGGGGAATGAGCAGTTCTTC.

The CDR3 protein is CASSVGGSYNEQFF. In DNA form, the CDR3 reads TGTGCCAGCAGCGTAGGAGGATCCTACAATGAGCAGTTCTTC. The gene calls are TRBV9 and TRBJ2-1, with D uncertain. The CDR3 length is 14 residues. Looked up from germline, CDR1 is SGDLS and CDR2 is YYNGEE. The V gene lost 0 bases and the J gene lost 1 base, with 5 bases spanning the gap.

Ten or more counts support this clonotype. The rearrangement uses TRBV7-9 and TRBJ2-7; TRBD2 matches at 13 bases. The ends lost 5 bases at V and 5 bases at J; junction bases unmatched: 6. Germline assignment: CDR1 SEHNR and CDR2 FQNEAQ (reference sequence). CDR3 length: 15 residues. Here the CDR3 reads CASSTGTSGTNEQYF. CDR3 sequence (DNA): TGTGCCAGCAGCACCGGGACTAGCGGGACCAACGAGCAGTACTTC.

The V call is TRBV7-2, the J call TRBJ2-1; D is ambiguous. The V gene lost 5 bases and the J gene lost 0 bases, with 11 bases spanning the gap. The CDR3 contains 15 residues. The germline V gene encodes CDR1 SGHTA and CDR2 FQGNSA. The DNA for the CDR3 is TGTGCCAGCAGCCCCCTACGGAGCTCCTACAATGAGCAGTTCTTC. Residues: CASSPLRSSYNEQFF. Full variable domain (missing parts from reference TRBV7-2 and TRBJ2-1): GAGVSQSPSNKVTEKGKDVELRCDPISGHTALYWYRQSLGQGLEFLIYFQGNSAPDKSGLPSDRFSAERTGGSVSTLTIQRTQQEDSAVYLCASSPLRSSYNEQFFGPGTRLTVL.

The chain carries TRBV3-1 and TRBJ1-5, with D possibly matching TRBD1 (5 bases). Germline V gene data show CDR1 as LGHDT and CDR2 as YNNKEL (reference sequence). The CDR3 runs to 13 residues. Between the trimmed V and J ends, which lost 6 bases and 3 bases, there was a span of 9 bases. The CDR3 sequence: CASSQGDNQPQHF. CDR3 sequence (DNA): TGTGCCAGCAGTCAGGGAGACAATCAGCCCCAGCATTTT.

In its sample, this clonotype was seen a few times. This rearrangement joins TRBV6-1 to TRBJ2-1; D may match TRBD1 or TRBD2 (5 bases each). The germline gives CDR1 MNHNS, CDR2 SASEGT. The germline V and J ends were trimmed by 2 bases and 12 bases, with 8 bases remaining between them. The CDR3 contains 11 residues. CDR3 coding DNA: TGTGCCAGCAGTGAACGAGGGACGCAGTTCTTC. Translation: CASSERGTQFF.

The rearrangement links TRBV5-4 to TRBJ2-5, with D perhaps TRBD1 (7 bases). Per germline, CDR1 SGHNT and CDR2 YYREEE (reference sequence). V was cut by 0 bases and J by 4 bases, with 16 bases left in between. This CDR3 spans 16 amino acids. In DNA, the CDR3 is TGTGCCAGCAGCTTGGGGGACTTACAGGGGCGAGAGACCCAGTACTTC. This codes for CASSLGDLQGRETQYF.

This clonotype came up a few times. The chain links TRBV29-1 to TRBJ1-1, with D maybe TRBD1 (5 bases). Deletions cut 4 bases from V and 7 bases from J, with 10 bases between. CDR3 length equals 11 residues. Germline CDR1 is SQVTM and CDR2 is ANQGSEA. The CDR3 here is CSVVGGIEAFF. In DNA form, the CDR3 reads TGCAGCGTTGTGGGGGGAATTGAAGCTTTCTTT. The full variable domain, with the rest looked up from reference TRBV29-1 and TRBJ1-1, is SAVISQKPSRDICQRGTSLTIQCQVDSQVTMMFWYRQQPGQSLTLIATANQGSEATYESGFVIDKFPISRPNLTFSTLTVSNMSPEDSSIYLCSVVGGIEAFFGQGTRLTVV.